There are a few counts of the clone carrying this T cell receptor (beta chain). Its antigen is as yet unknown. This specimen comes from a study of Ad26.COV2.S vaccination and SARS-CoV-2 variants. Points from the study as a whole: Quantification of TCR breadth and depth may have yielded underestimates of total T cell responses.

Clones were read by immunoSEQ multiplex PCR, and TCRdb kept only the in-frame ones, dropping some. The sample yields 500,000 or so clones, about 91% seen once. Noted treatment: around 19 received Ad26.COV2.S at low or high dose, single or two shots; 5 received placebo; per-sample allocation not given. Sampling was performed 63 days after the first vaccine or placebo injection. Its platform was an Ad26 vector, and its expressed antigen was Wuhan-strain SARS-CoV-2 spike. Germline V lookup: CDR1 LNHNV, CDR2 YYDKDF (reference sequence). The CDR3 has 14 residues. V lost 0 bases, J lost 8 bases, and 10 bases lay in between.

The rearrangement uses TRBV15 and TRBJ1-4, with TRBD1 as a possible D gene (6 bases). Sequenced here: peripheral blood, sampled in a trial of Ad26.COV2.S vaccine versus placebo. This receptor was taken from a person between 18 and 59 years old who received the Ad26.COV2.S COVID-19 vaccine or a placebo. The CDR3 bases are TGTGCCACCAGCAGAGAAGGGAGGGGGGAAAAACTGTTTTTT. This translates into CATSREGRGEKLFF.